This T cell receptor (beta chain) was profiled in a study of T-cell reconstitution after alpha-beta-depleted transplantation in children. A TCRbeta library incorporating unique molecular identifiers was prepared. TCRdb reanalysed the PCR reads using MiXCR and keeps one entry per CDR3 protein. The table lists 490,000 or so distinct CDR3 sequences, around 12% of them singletons, with roughly 5.4% in the top ten. Germline V gene data show CDR1 as LGHNA and CDR2 as YSLEER. Trimming left V 0 bases short and J 7 bases short, with 7 bases between. This CDR3 spans 14 amino acids. The sequence was collected from a human donor who donated a stem cell graft to a child with combined immunodeficiency. This specimen was PBMCs from the stem cell graft donor, taken from the stem cell graft. This chain connects TRBV4-3 to TRBJ1-6, with D unresolved. The CDR3 bases are TGCGCCAGCAGCCAAGATTGGGAAAATTCACCCCTCCACTTT. Translation: CASSQDWENSPLHF.